Listed below are T cell receptor beta chains from one sample, sequenced in a study of cytomegalovirus exposure and HLA in healthy donors. Profiled with immunoSEQ multiplex PCR; TCRdb holds only in-frame clones, not every one. Here the sample spans around 150,000 clones, around 67% being singletons. The sequencing sample was made of PBMCs. All receptors come from a young woman in good health and CMV-seropositive. Both conserved end residues are part of each CDR3. D genes are given only for firm matches. The size entry is marked missing in some rows and otherwise reads once, few, many or a size class.

J gene: TRBJ1-1
D gene: .
clone size: .
V gene: TRBV18
CDR3 DNA: TGTGCCAGCTCACCGTATGAGGACACTGAAGCTTTCTTT
CDR3 protein: CASSPYEDTEAFF

J gene: TRBJ2-7
D gene: .
clone size: .
V gene: TRBV15
CDR3 DNA: TGTGCCACCAGCAGAGCCGGACAGCTAACTGTCCACGAGCAGTACTTC
CDR3 protein: CATSRAGQLTVHEQYF

J gene: TRBJ2-1
D gene: .
clone size: .
V gene: TRBV5-1
CDR3 DNA: TGCGCCAGCAGCTTGCAGCCGGGCTCCTACAATGAGCAGTTCTTC
CDR3 protein: CASSLQPGSYNEQFF

J gene: TRBJ1-1
D gene: .
clone size: .
V gene: TRBV19
CDR3 DNA: TGTGCCAGTACCCCCCACAGGGTTCCTGAAGCTTTCTTT
CDR3 protein: CASTPHRVPEAFF

J gene: TRBJ2-3
D gene: TRBD2
clone size: .
V gene: TRBV6-5
CDR3 DNA: TGTGCCAGCAGTAAACTAGCGGGCACAGATACGCAGTATTTT
CDR3 protein: CASSKLAGTDTQYF

J gene: TRBJ2-3
D gene: TRBD2
clone size: .
V gene: TRBV25-1
CDR3 DNA: TGTGCCAGCAGTGGCGGACTAGCGGGGTACACAGATACGCAGTATTTT
CDR3 protein: CASSGGLAGYTDTQYF

J gene: TRBJ2-1
D gene: TRBD1
clone size: .
V gene: TRBV20-1
CDR3 DNA: TGCAGTGCTAGGAGGGACAGGGAGCAGTTCTTC
CDR3 protein: CSARRDREQFF

J gene: TRBJ2-7
D gene: .
clone size: few
V gene: TRBV19
CDR3 DNA: TGTGCCAGTAGTATAGCAGGAGAGCAGTACTTC
CDR3 protein: CASSIAGEQYF

J gene: TRBJ1-2
D gene: .
clone size: .
V gene: TRBV7-9
CDR3 DNA: TGTGCCAGCAGCTTGGGGAGTCTTCCCAACTATGGCTACACCTTC
CDR3 protein: CASSLGSLPNYGYTF

J gene: TRBJ1-3
D gene: TRBD1
clone size: .
V gene: TRBV7-9
CDR3 DNA: TGTGCCAGCAGCTTAGCTGCGGACAGGCCCTCTGGAAACACCATATATTTT
CDR3 protein: CASSLAADRPSGNTIYF

J gene: TRBJ2-7
D gene: TRBD2
clone size: .
V gene: TRBV15
CDR3 DNA: TGTGCCACCAGCAGGGCCGAGGGATTCCGGGACTATACCTACGAGCAGTACTTC
CDR3 protein: CATSRAEGFRDYTYEQYF

J gene: TRBJ1-1
D gene: .
clone size: .
V gene: TRBV28
CDR3 DNA: TGTGCCAGCAGTTCCCAGATCACTGAAGCTTTCTTT
CDR3 protein: CASSSQITEAFF

J gene: TRBJ2-3
D gene: TRBD1
clone size: few
V gene: TRBV2
CDR3 DNA: TGTGCCAGCAGTGTTACAGGGGGCACAGATACGCAGTATTTT
CDR3 protein: CASSVTGGTDTQYF

J gene: TRBJ1-2
D gene: TRBD1
clone size: once
V gene: TRBV18
CDR3 DNA: TGTGCCAGCTCACTCATGGACAGGGACCACTATGGCTACACCTTC
CDR3 protein: CASSLMDRDHYGYTF

J gene: TRBJ2-3
D gene: .
clone size: .
V gene: TRBV7-3
CDR3 DNA: TGTGCCAGCAGCGAAGGGGTGCGCACAGATACGCAGTATTTT
CDR3 protein: CASSEGVRTDTQYF

J gene: TRBJ1-2
D gene: .
clone size: .
V gene: TRBV28
CDR3 DNA: TGTGCCACCGGGAAGATCTATGGCTACACCTTC
CDR3 protein: CATGKIYGYTF

J gene: TRBJ1-1
D gene: TRBD1
clone size: .
V gene: TRBV7-3
CDR3 DNA: TGTGCCAGCAGCTCAAGTACGGGACAGCCAGCTTTCTTT
CDR3 protein: CASSSSTGQPAFF

J gene: TRBJ2-3
D gene: .
clone size: .
V gene: TRBV6-5
CDR3 DNA: TGTGCCAGCAGACCCCGGCGGCGGGACACAGATACGCAGTATTTT
CDR3 protein: CASRPRRRDTDTQYF

J gene: TRBJ1-1
D gene: .
clone size: .
V gene: TRBV15
CDR3 DNA: TGTGCCACCAGCAGTCTTAAGGAGTTGAACACTGAAGCTTTCTTT
CDR3 protein: CATSSLKELNTEAFF

J gene: TRBJ1-4
D gene: .
clone size: .
V gene: TRBV7-9
CDR3 DNA: TGTGCCAGCAGCTTAGGAAGGGGTAGTGAAAAACTGTTTTTT
CDR3 protein: CASSLGRGSEKLFF

J gene: TRBJ1-1
D gene: TRBD1
clone size: .
V gene: TRBV14
CDR3 DNA: TGTGCCAGCAGCCAAACCGGGACAGGGGTTGGAGCTTTCTTT
CDR3 protein: CASSQTGTGVGAFF

J gene: TRBJ1-1
D gene: .
clone size: .
V gene: TRBV27
CDR3 DNA: TGTGCCAGCAATCTAAGGGGGGGGGCTGGCACTGAAGCTTTCTTT
CDR3 protein: CASNLRGGAGTEAFF

J gene: TRBJ1-2
D gene: .
clone size: .
V gene: TRBV5-5
CDR3 DNA: TGTGCCAGCAGCTTTGGCGGAGCCGGATCCTATGGCTACACCTTC
CDR3 protein: CASSFGGAGSYGYTF

J gene: TRBJ2-7
D gene: .
clone size: .
V gene: TRBV27
CDR3 DNA: TGTGCCAGCAGTCATAACAGGGGGGGGTACGAGCAGTACTTC
CDR3 protein: CASSHNRGGYEQYF

J gene: TRBJ2-5
D gene: TRBD2
clone size: .
V gene: TRBV18
CDR3 DNA: TGTGCCAGCTCACTGGGGACTAGCGGGGAGGAAGAGACCCAGTACTTC
CDR3 protein: CASSLGTSGEEETQYF

J gene: TRBJ1-6
D gene: TRBD1
clone size: .
V gene: TRBV6-1
CDR3 DNA: TGTGCCAGCAGTAGACAGGGAAATTCACCCCTCCACTTT
CDR3 protein: CASSRQGNSPLHF

J gene: TRBJ1-1
D gene: TRBD1
clone size: few
V gene: TRBV5-1
CDR3 DNA: TGCGCCAGCAGCCGGGACAGACAGAACACTGAAGCTTTCTTT
CDR3 protein: CASSRDRQNTEAFF

J gene: TRBJ1-6
D gene: .
clone size: .
V gene: TRBV13
CDR3 DNA: TGTGCCAGCAGCTTGGCAGGGGACGCGAATTCACCCCTCCACTTT
CDR3 protein: CASSLAGDANSPLHF

J gene: TRBJ2-5
D gene: .
clone size: .
V gene: TRBV19
CDR3 DNA: TGTGCCAGTAGTATCTTCGCGGTCGCCCAAGAGACCCAGTACTTC
CDR3 protein: CASSIFAVAQETQYF

J gene: TRBJ2-3
D gene: .
clone size: .
V gene: TRBV4-3
CDR3 DNA: TGCGCCAGCAGCCAAGATCTCGGAGATACGCAGTATTTT
CDR3 protein: CASSQDLGDTQYF

J gene: TRBJ1-6
D gene: .
clone size: few
V gene: TRBV7-6
CDR3 DNA: TGTGCCAGCAGCTTAGGTAACATAGGGGCTAATTCACCCCTCCACTTT
CDR3 protein: CASSLGNIGANSPLHF

J gene: TRBJ2-5
D gene: .
clone size: .
V gene: TRBV4-2
CDR3 DNA: TGTGCCAGCAGCCAAGATCGGGTAGCGCCACAAGAGACCCAGTACTTC
CDR3 protein: CASSQDRVAPQETQYF

J gene: TRBJ1-1
D gene: TRBD1
clone size: .
V gene: TRBV6-5
CDR3 DNA: TGTGCCAGCAGGGGAAGGGACAGTGGCACTGAAGCTTTCTTT
CDR3 protein: CASRGRDSGTEAFF

J gene: TRBJ2-1
D gene: .
clone size: .
V gene: TRBV18
CDR3 DNA: TGTGCCAGCTCACTTGCCGACTTAGGTCCGGTTGAGCAGTTCTTC
CDR3 protein: CASSLADLGPVEQFF

J gene: TRBJ2-3
D gene: .
clone size: .
V gene: TRBV4-1
CDR3 DNA: TGCGCCACCAAAGGGAAGGGGGGGCCTTCAGATACGCAGTATTTT
CDR3 protein: CATKGKGGPSDTQYF

J gene: TRBJ2-5
D gene: .
clone size: .
V gene: TRBV7-9
CDR3 DNA: TGTGCCAGCAGCTTGGGGGGAACTAGGGAAGAGACCCAGTACTTC
CDR3 protein: CASSLGGTREETQYF

J gene: TRBJ1-1
D gene: .
clone size: .
V gene: TRBV19
CDR3 DNA: TGTGCCAGTAGCCCTGACAGTTTGAACACTGAAGCTTTCTTT
CDR3 protein: CASSPDSLNTEAFF

J gene: TRBJ2-1
D gene: TRBD2
clone size: few
V gene: TRBV2
CDR3 DNA: TGTGCCAGCATTTCGACTAGCGGAGGCTACAATGAGCAGTTCTTC
CDR3 protein: CASISTSGGYNEQFF

J gene: TRBJ1-5
D gene: .
clone size: .
V gene: TRBV28
CDR3 DNA: TGTGCCAGCAGTTTCTATGACTCTCCCTCCAATCAGCCCCAGCATTTT
CDR3 protein: CASSFYDSPSNQPQHF

J gene: TRBJ1-2
D gene: TRBD1
clone size: .
V gene: TRBV11-3
CDR3 DNA: TGTGCCAGCAGCTACCGGGACAGGAGAATTGGCTATGGCTACACCTTC
CDR3 protein: CASSYRDRRIGYGYTF

J gene: TRBJ1-5
D gene: TRBD1
clone size: .
V gene: TRBV19
CDR3 DNA: TGTGCCAGTCACCGGGACAGCCTCAATCAGCCCCAGCATTTT
CDR3 protein: CASHRDSLNQPQHF

J gene: TRBJ1-4
D gene: TRBD1
clone size: .
V gene: TRBV5-4
CDR3 DNA: TGTGCCAGCAGCCTATCGGACAGGTCGAATGAAAAACTGTTTTTT
CDR3 protein: CASSLSDRSNEKLFF

J gene: TRBJ2-7
D gene: TRBD1
clone size: .
V gene: TRBV7-8
CDR3 DNA: TGTGCCAGCAGCTTAGCGGAGACAGGGTATTCCCACGAGCAGTACTTC
CDR3 protein: CASSLAETGYSHEQYF

J gene: TRBJ1-1
D gene: TRBD1
clone size: .
V gene: TRBV19
CDR3 DNA: TGTGCCAGTACTTACGGGACAGGGAACACTGAAGCTTTCTTT
CDR3 protein: CASTYGTGNTEAFF

J gene: TRBJ2-5
D gene: .
clone size: .
V gene: TRBV18
CDR3 DNA: TGTGCCAGCTCACGAGGACCGGAGGGGACCCAGTACTTC
CDR3 protein: CASSRGPEGTQYF

J gene: TRBJ1-4
D gene: TRBD1
clone size: .
V gene: TRBV9
CDR3 DNA: TGTGCCAGCAGCGCACAGGGGGTCGAGGAAAAACTGTTTTTT
CDR3 protein: CASSAQGVEEKLFF

J gene: TRBJ2-7
D gene: TRBD1
clone size: .
V gene: TRBV2
CDR3 DNA: TGTGCCAGCAGTGGAGGACAGGGAGTGTGGTACTTC
CDR3 protein: CASSGGQGVWYF

J gene: TRBJ2-3
D gene: .
clone size: .
V gene: TRBV6-5
CDR3 DNA: TGTGCCAGCAGTAAGGACAGAGGACAAGATACGCAGTATTTT
CDR3 protein: CASSKDRGQDTQYF